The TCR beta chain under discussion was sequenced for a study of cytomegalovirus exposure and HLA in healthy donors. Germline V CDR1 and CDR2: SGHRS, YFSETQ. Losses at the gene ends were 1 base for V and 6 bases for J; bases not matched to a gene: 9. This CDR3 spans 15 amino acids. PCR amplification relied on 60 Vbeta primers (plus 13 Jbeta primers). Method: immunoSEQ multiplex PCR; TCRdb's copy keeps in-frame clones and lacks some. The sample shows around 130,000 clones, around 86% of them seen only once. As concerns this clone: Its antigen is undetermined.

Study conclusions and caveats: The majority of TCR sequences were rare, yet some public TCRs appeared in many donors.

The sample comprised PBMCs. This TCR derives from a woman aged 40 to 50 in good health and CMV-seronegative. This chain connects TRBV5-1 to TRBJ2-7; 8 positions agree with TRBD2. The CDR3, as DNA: TGCGCCAGCAGCTTGAGCGGGAGTCAATCTCGCGAGCAGTACTTC. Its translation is CASSLSGSQSREQYF. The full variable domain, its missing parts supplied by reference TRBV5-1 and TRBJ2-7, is KAGVTQTPRYLIKTRGQQVTLSCSPISGHRSVSWYQQTPGQGLQFLFEYFSETQRNKGNFPGRFSGRQFSNSRSEMNVSTLELGDSALYLCASSLSGSQSREQYFGPGTRLTVT.